The sequence of this TCR beta chain was determined in a study of CXCR3-negative and CXCR3-positive naive CD8 T cells. Study outcomes and limitations: Expression of CXCR3 was partially reduced after cryopreservation, and fresh PBMCs were used in most assays. Diversity ran similarly high across both naive subsets but far lower in memory CD8+ cells. TRBV-TRBJ usage was similar across naive CXCR3 subsets but distinct in memory cells.

Note on this clonotype: Its specificity is not known.

CD45RO-CCR7+CD27+CD95- defined naive CD8+ T cells. 5' RACE that incorporated UMI labels was used to prepare the TRB cDNA libraries. One entry per CDR3 protein, without DNA, is what TCRdb gives after re-calling the 5' RACE reads. The ten most abundant clones cover over 1.3% of a sample with roughly 70,000 distinct CDR3 sequences. CDR1 is LGHDT, CDR2 YNNKEL, per germline (reference sequence). The CDR3 runs to 18 residues. Specimen: naive CXCR3- CD8+ T cells from blood. Subset indicated: CD45RO-CCR7+CD27+CD95- naive CD8+ T cells lacking CXCR3 (TNR3-). The V gene is TRBV3-1, the J gene TRBJ2-7; TCRdb reports TRBD1, a call that lacks DNA to check it against. The sequence was obtained from a human donor in good health. Some clones in this sample may be carry-over from other donors' samples. The CDR3 loop is CASSQRPPLRGITYEQYF.